This T cell receptor (beta chain) was captured in a study of blood T cell repertoires in COVID-19. Study-level background: From T cells, B-cell-depleted T cells, or PBMCs came the material, which was cDNA or gDNA.

TCRdb keeps only in-frame clones here, not all; method: immunoSEQ multiplex PCR. The sample lists 150,000 or so clones; more than 75% were seen once. This sequence was found in a woman between 70 and 85 years old with acute or convalescent COVID-19. What was sequenced was peripheral blood.

CDR3 sequence (DNA): TGTGCCAGCAGTGAGTATGGCACTGAAGCTTTCTTT. This translates into CASSEYGTEAFF. The chain joins TRBV6-2 or TRBV6-3 to TRBJ1-1, with no clear D. The V gene's germline CDR1 is MNHEY and CDR2 SVGEGT. The CDR3 spans 12 residues. V lost 5 bases to trimming and J lost 4 bases, with 8 bases between them.